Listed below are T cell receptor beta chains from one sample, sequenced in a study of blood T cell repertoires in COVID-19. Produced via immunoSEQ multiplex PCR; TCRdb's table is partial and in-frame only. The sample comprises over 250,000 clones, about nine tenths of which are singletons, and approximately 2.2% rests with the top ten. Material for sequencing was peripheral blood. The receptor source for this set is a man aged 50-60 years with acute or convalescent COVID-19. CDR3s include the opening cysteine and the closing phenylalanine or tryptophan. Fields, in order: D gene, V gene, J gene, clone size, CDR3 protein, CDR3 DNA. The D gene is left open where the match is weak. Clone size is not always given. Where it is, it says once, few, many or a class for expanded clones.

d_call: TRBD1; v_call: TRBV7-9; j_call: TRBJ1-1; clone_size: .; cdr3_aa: CASSSTGQGRTEAFF; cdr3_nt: TGTGCCAGCAGCTCCACGGGACAGGGGAGGACTGAAGCTTTCTTT
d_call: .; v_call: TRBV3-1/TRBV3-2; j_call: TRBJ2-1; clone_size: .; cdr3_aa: CASSQKWTVSIYNEQFF; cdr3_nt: TGTGCCAGCAGCCAAAAATGGACAGTTTCCATCTACAATGAGCAGTTCTTC
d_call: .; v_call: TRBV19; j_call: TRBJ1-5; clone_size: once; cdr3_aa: CASSLDIYQPQHF; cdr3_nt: TGTGCCAGTAGCCTCGACATTTATCAGCCCCAGCATTTT
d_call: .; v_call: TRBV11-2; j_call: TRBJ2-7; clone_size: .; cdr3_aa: CASSLSQVLYEQYF; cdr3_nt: TGTGCCAGCAGCTTATCCCAGGTTCTTTACGAGCAGTACTTC
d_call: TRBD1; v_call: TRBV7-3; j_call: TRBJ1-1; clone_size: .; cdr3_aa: CASSPGQANTEAFF; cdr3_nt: TGTGCCAGCAGCCCGGGACAGGCGAACACTGAAGCTTTCTTT
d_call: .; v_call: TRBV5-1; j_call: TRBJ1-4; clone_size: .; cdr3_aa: CASSLSPATNEKLFF; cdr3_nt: TGCGCCAGCAGCTTGTCCCCTGCAACTAATGAAAAACTGTTTTTT
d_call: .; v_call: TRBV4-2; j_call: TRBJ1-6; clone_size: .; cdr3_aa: CASSQDQEMSSPLHF; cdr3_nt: TGTGCCAGCAGCCAAGATCAGGAAATGAGTTCACCCCTCCACTTT
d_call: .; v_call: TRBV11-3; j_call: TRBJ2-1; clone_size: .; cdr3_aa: CASSLGADSGNEQFF; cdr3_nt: TGTGCCAGCAGCTTAGGGGCTGACTCGGGGAATGAGCAGTTCTTC
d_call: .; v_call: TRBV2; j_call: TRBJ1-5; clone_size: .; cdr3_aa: CASSPGWDQPQHF; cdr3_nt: TGTGCCAGCAGCCCGGGGTGGGATCAGCCCCAGCATTTT
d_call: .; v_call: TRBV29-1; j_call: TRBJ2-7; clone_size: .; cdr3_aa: CSVGVPGYEQYF; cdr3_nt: TGCAGCGTTGGGGTCCCCGGGTACGAGCAGTACTTC
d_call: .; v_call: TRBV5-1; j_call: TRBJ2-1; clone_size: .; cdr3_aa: CASSLGGGINEQFF; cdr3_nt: TGCGCCAGCAGCTTGGGAGGGGGAATCAATGAGCAGTTCTTC
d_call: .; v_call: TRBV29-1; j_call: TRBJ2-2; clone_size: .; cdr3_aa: CSVQRVDTGELFF; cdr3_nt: TGCAGCGTCCAGAGGGTGGACACCGGGGAGCTGTTTTTT
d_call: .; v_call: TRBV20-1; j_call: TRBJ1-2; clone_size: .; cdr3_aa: CSATLRDGYTF; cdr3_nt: TGCAGTGCTACCCTCAGGGATGGCTACACCTTC
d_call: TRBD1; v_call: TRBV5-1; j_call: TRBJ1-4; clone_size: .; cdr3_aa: CASTPGGAHEKLFF; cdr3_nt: TGCGCCAGCACCCCAGGGGGCGCGCATGAAAAACTGTTTTTT
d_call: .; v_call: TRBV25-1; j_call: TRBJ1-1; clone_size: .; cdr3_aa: CATQGGTEAFF; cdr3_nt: TGTGCCACCCAGGGAGGAACTGAAGCTTTCTTT
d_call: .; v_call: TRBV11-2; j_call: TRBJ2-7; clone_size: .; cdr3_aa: CASSLGRGNYEQYF; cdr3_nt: TGTGCCAGCAGCTTAGGCCGGGGTAACTACGAGCAGTACTTC
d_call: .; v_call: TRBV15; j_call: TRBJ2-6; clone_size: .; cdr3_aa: CATTAGASTVLTF; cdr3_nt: TGTGCCACCACCGCGGGGGCGAGTACCGTCCTGACTTTC
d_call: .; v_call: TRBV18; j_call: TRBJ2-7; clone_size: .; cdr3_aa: CASSPRQGRDEQYF; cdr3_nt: TGTGCCAGCTCACCGAGGCAGGGGAGGGACGAGCAGTACTTC
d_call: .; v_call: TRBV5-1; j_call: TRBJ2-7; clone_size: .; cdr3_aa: CASSLGAYEQYF; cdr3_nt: TGCGCCAGCAGCTTGGGAGCCTACGAGCAGTACTTC
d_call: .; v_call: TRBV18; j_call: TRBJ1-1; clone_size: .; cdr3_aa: CASSREGNTEAFF; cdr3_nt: TGTGCCAGCTCACGGGAGGGAAACACTGAAGCTTTCTTT
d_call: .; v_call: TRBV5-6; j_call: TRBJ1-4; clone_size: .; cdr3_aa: CASSLSGATNEKLFF; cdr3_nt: TGTGCCAGCAGCTTGTCGGGGGCAACTAATGAAAAACTGTTTTTT
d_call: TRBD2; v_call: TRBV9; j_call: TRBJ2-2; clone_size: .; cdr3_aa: CASSVEHSGGSTGELFF; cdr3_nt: TGTGCCAGCAGCGTAGAACATAGCGGGGGCTCCACCGGGGAGCTGTTTTTT
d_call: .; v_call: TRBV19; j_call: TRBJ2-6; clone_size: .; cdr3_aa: CASSIGAGAASGANVLTF; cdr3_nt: TGTGCCAGTAGTATAGGGGCAGGGGCGGCCTCTGGGGCCAACGTCCTGACTTTC
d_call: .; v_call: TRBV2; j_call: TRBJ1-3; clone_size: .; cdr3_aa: CASSDLQGLGGNTIYF; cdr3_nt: TGTGCCAGCAGTGACCTTCAGGGGCTTGGGGGAAACACCATATATTTT
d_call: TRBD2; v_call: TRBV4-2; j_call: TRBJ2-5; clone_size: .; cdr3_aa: CASSQDGASGGGGETQYF; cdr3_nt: TGTGCCAGCAGCCAAGATGGGGCTAGCGGGGGAGGTGGGGAGACCCAGTACTTC
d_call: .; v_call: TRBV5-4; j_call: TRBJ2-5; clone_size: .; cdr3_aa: CASSPGIRQLSQETQYF; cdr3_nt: TGTGCCAGCAGCCCAGGAATTCGACAGTTATCTCAAGAGACCCAGTACTTC
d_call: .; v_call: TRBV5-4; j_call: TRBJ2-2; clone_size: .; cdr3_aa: CASSLGATRDTGELFF; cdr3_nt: TGTGCCAGCAGCTTGGGGGCTACCCGAGACACCGGGGAGCTGTTTTTT
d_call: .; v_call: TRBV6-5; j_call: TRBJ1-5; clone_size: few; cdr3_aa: CASSYSYSNQPQHF; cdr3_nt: TGTGCCAGCAGTTACTCCTATAGCAATCAGCCCCAGCATTTT